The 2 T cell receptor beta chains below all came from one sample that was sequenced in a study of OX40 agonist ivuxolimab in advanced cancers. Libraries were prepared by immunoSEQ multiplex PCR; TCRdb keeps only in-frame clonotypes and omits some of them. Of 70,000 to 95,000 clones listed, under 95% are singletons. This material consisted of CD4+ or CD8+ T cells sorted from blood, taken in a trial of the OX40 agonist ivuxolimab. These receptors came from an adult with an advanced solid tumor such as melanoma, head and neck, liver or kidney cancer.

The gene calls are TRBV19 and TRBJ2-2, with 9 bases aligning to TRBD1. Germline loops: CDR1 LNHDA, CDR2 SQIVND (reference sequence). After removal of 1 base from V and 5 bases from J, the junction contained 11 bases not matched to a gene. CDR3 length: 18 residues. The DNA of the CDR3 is TGTGCCAGTAGTATAGGGTGGGGACAGGGATTGAGGACCGGGGAGCTGTTTTTT. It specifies CASSIGWGQGLRTGELFF.

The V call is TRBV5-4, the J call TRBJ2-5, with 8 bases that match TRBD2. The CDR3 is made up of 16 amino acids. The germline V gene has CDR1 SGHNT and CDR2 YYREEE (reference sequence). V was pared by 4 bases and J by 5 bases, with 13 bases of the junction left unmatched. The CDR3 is CASSQSGTSRLETQYF. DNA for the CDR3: TGTGCCAGCAGCCAATCCGGGACTAGTCGTTTGGAGACCCAGTACTTC.